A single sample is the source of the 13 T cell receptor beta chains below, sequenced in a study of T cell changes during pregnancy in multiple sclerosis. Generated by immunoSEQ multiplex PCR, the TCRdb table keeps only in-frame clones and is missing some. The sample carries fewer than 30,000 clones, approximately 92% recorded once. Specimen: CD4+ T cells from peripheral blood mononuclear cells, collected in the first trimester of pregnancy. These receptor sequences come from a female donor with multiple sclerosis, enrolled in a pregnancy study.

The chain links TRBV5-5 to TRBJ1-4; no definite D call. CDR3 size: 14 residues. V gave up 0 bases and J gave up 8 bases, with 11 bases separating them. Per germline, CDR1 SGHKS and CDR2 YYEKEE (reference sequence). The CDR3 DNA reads TGTGCCAGCAGCTTGGCCAGCGCCGGAGAAAAACTGTTTTTT. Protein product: CASSLASAGEKLFF.

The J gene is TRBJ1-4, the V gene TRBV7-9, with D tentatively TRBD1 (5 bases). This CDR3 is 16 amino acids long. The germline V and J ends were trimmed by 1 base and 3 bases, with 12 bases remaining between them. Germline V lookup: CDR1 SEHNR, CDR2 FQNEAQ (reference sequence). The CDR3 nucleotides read TGTGCCAGCAGCTTAGAAGGGCCAGGGCCTAATGAAAAACTGTTTTTT. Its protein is CASSLEGPGPNEKLFF.

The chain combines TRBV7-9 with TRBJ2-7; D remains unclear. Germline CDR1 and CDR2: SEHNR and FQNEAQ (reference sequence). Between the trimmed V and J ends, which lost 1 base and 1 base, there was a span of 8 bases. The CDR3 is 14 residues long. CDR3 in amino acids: CASSLDPLSYEQYF. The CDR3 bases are TGTGCCAGCAGCTTAGATCCTCTGTCCTACGAGCAGTACTTC. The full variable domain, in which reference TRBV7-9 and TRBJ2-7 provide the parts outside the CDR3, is DTGVSQNPRHKITKRGQNVTFRCDPISEHNRLYWYRQTLGQGPEFLTYFQNEAQLEKSRLLSDRFSAERPKGSFSTLEIQRTEQGDSAMYLCASSLDPLSYEQYFGPGTRLTVT.

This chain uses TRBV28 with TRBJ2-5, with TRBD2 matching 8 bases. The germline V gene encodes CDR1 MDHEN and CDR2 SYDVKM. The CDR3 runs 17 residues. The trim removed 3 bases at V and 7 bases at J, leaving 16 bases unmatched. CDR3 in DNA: TGTGCCAGCAGTTTCCAGAGTCAGCGGGGGCCTCCACGGACCCAGTACTTC. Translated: CASSFQSQRGPPRTQYF.

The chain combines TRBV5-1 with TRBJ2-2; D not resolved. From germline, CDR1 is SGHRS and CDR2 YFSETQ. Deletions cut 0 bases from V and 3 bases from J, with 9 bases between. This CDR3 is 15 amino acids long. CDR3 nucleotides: TGCGCCAGCAGCTTGGCTGTAGTCCACACCGGGGAGCTGTTTTTT. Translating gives CASSLAVVHTGELFF.

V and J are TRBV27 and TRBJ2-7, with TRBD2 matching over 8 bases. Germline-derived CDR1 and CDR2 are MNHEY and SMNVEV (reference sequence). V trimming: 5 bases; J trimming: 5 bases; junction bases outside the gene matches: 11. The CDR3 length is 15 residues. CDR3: CASSEIAGQRNEQYF. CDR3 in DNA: TGTGCCAGCAGTGAAATAGCGGGGCAACGTAACGAGCAGTACTTC.

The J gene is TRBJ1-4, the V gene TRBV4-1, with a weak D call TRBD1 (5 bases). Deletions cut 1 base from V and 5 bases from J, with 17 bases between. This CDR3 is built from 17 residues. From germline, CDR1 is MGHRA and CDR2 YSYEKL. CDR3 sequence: CASSQAPAGTLNEKLFF. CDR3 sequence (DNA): TGCGCCAGCAGCCAAGCGCCGGCGGGGACGTTGAATGAAAAACTGTTTTTT.

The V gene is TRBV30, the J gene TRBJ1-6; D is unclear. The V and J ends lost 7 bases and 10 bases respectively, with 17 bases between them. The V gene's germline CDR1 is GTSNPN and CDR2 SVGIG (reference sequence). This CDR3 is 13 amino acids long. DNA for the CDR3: TGTGCCTTCATTGGGCCCGGGAGATCACCCCTCCACTTT. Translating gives CAFIGPGRSPLHF.

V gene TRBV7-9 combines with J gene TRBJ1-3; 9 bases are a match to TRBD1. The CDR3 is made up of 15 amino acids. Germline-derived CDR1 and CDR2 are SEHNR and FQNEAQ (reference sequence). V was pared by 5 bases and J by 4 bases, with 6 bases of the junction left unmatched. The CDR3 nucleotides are TGTGCCAGCAGCCGACAGGGGGTGTCCGGAAACACCATATATTTT. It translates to CASSRQGVSGNTIYF. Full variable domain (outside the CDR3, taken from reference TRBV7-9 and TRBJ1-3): DTGVSQNPRHKITKRGQNVTFRCDPISEHNRLYWYRQTLGQGPEFLTYFQNEAQLEKSRLLSDRFSAERPKGSFSTLEIQRTEQGDSAMYLCASSRQGVSGNTIYFGEGSWLTVV.

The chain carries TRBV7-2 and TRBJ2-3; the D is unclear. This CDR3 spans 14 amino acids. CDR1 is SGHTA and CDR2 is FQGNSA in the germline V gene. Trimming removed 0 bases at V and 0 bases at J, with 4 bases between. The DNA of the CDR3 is TGTGCCAGCAGCTTAGCGAGGAGCACAGATACGCAGTATTTT. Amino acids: CASSLARSTDTQYF.

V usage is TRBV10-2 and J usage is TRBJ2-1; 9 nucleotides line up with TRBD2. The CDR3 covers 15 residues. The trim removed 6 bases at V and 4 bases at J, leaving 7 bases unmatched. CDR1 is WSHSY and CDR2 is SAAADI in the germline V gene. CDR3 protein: CASSLASGAYNEQFF. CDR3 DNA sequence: TGCGCCAGCAGCCTAGCTAGCGGGGCTTACAATGAGCAGTTCTTC.

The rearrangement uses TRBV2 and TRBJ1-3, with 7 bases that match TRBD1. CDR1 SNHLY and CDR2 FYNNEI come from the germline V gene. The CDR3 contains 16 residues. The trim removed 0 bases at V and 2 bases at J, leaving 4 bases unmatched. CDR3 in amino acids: CASSEAEGAAGNTIYF. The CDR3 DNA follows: TGTGCCAGCAGTGAAGCGGAGGGGGCGGCTGGAAACACCATATATTTT.

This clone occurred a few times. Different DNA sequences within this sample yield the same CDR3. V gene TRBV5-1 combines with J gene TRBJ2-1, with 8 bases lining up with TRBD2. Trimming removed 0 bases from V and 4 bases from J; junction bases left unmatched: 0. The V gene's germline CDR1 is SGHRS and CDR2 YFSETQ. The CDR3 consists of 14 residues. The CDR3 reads CASSLGLAYNEQFF. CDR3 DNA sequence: TGCGCCAGCAGCTTGGGACTAGCGTACAATGAGCAGTTCTTC.